This T cell receptor (beta chain) was sequenced during a study of blood T cell repertoires in COVID-19 (dated by TCRdb to 2020 to 2022). In the study overall: Samples from collaborators originated in the United States, Italy and Spain and spanned both the acute and convalescent phases of COVID-19. The material from the prospective study consisted of cDNA or gDNA derived from T cells, B-cell-depleted T cells, or PBMCs. The dataset comprised deeply sampled blood TCRbeta repertoires from subjects exposed to, actively infected with, or recovered from COVID-19. The repertoires were released in a freely available public database intended as a resource for research on the immune response to SARS-CoV-2. The samples were drawn from two sources: the first 160 participants of the ongoing ImmuneRACE study, and 1,254 subjects contributed by 6 global collaborators. A de-identified subject ID, COVID-19 status, age in years and sex were almost always included in the sample metadata. Where available, HLA class I and class II types were obtained from metadata supplied by the sample provider rather than from assay-based typing. General conclusions and limits of the study: How much clinical and demographic metadata was included differed by source and by participant, and the metadata was provided uncurated.

Collaborating institutions collected whole blood in K2EDTA tubes following their own protocols. For TCRbeta analysis, collaborator samples were shipped as frozen whole blood, as isolated PBMCs, or as DNA extracted from either sample type. A remark on this clone: Its recognized antigen is unknown. No base-level quality is on record; no much larger clone is a single base apart.

The germline V gene yields MNHEY for CDR1 and SVGAGI for CDR2. Counted from cysteine to phenylalanine, this CDR3 has 15 amino acids. Only the CDR3 DNA stays, 45 bases, in frame from base 1. The germline V end is reduced by 5 bases and the J end by 0 bases; junction bases left unmatched: 6. TCRbeta CDR3 regions were amplified from genomic DNA using the immunoSEQ Assay, a bias-controlled multiplex PCR. Per the authors' processing: The number of nucleated cells in each sample was estimated from the amplification of reference gene primers within the assay. Sequence reads were collapsed and filtered to measure the absolute abundance of every unique TCRbeta CDR3 rearrangement. For each sample, productive Simpson clonality was calculated as the square root of Simpson's diversity index across productive rearrangements. In TCRdb, the immuneACCESS table is reduced to in-frame sequences with V and J assigned. These tables do not hold every clone; where another copy was compared, an unresolved V gene accounts for under half, and the others remain unexplained. Clonal size and the V and J genes are those of that table, whereas D and trimming came from the DNA. In this sample the table shows over 250,000 clones, 70% to 75% of which occur a single time. The ten largest clonotypes hold about 3% of the sample.

The TCR was taken from a woman aged 80 or over with acute or convalescent COVID-19. Specimen: peripheral blood. The rearranged chain carries TRBV6-5 and TRBJ1-1, with 7 bases in between that match TRBD1. The nucleotide sequence is given as TGTGCCAGCAGTCCAGGGGGTCTTATGAACACTGAAGCTTTCTTT. This translates into CASSPGGLMNTEAFF.